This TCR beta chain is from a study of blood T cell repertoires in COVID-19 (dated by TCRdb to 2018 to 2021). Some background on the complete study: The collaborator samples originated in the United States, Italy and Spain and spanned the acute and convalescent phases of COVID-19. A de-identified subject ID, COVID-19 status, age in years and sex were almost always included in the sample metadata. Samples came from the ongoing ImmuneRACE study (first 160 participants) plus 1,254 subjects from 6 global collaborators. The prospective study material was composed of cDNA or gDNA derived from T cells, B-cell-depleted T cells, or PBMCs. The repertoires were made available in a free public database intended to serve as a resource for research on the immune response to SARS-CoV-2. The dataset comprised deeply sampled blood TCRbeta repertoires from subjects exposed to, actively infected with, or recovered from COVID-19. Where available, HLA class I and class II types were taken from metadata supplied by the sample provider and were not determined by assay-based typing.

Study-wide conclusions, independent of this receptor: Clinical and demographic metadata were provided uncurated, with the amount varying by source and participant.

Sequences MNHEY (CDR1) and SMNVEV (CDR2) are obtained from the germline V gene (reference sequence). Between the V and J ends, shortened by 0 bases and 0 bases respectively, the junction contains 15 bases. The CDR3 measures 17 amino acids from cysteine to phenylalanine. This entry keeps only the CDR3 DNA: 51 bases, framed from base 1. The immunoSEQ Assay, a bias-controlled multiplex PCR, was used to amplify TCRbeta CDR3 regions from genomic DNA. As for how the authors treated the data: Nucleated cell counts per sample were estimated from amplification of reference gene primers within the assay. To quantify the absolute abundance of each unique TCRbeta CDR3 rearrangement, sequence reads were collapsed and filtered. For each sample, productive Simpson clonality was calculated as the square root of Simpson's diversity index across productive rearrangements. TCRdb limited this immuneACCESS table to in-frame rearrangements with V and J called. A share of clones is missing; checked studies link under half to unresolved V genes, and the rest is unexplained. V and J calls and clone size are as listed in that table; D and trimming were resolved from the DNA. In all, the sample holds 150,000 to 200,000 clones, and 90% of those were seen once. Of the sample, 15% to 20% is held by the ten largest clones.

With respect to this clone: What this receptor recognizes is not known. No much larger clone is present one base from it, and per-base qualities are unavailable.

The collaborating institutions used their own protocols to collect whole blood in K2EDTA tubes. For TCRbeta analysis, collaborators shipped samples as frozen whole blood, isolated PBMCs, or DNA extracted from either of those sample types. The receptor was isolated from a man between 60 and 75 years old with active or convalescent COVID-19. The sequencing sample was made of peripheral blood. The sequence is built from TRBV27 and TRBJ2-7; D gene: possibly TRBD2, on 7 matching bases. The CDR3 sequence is CASSLSGGAILSYEQYF. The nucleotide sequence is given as TGTGCCAGCAGTTTATCGGGGGGGGCGATACTCTCCTACGAGCAGTACTTC.